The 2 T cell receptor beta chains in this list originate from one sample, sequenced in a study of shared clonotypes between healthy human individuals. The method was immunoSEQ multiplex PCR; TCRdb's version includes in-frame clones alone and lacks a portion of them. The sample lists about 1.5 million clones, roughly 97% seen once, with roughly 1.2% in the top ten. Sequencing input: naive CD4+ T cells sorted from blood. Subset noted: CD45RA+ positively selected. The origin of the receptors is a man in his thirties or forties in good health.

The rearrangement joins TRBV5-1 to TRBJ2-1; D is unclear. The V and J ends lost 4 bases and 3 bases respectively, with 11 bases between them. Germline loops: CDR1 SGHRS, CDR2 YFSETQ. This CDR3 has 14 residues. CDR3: CASSLNSDYNEQFF. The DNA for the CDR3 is TGCGCCAGCAGCCTGAACTCGGACTACAATGAGCAGTTCTTC.

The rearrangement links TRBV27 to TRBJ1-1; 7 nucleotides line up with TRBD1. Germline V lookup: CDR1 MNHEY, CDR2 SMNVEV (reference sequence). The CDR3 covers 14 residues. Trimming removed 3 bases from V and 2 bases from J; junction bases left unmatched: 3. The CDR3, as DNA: TGTGCCAGCAGTTTCGACAGGGCAAACACTGAAGCTTTCTTT. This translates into CASSFDRANTEAFF.